This T cell receptor beta chain emerged from a study of cytomegalovirus exposure and HLA in healthy donors (dated by TCRdb to about 2017). As for the study more broadly: An earlier analysis of under 600 of the donors reported 276 Gb of sequence data and 117 million unique TCR beta sequences from some 180 million T cells. The number of donors typed differed by locus, with 629-630 for A, B, C, DRB1 and DQB1, 522 for DQA1, 600 to 610 for DPA1, and around 450 for DPB1. To study patterns of TCR occurrence, a later analysis re-analyzed previously published TCR beta repertoires from around 700 donors and added high-resolution HLA genotyping. Of the roughly 410 genotyped donors, 65% to 90% were placed in the genetic ancestry cluster associated with self-reported Caucasian donors. All discovery cohort repertoires had been generated using a single sequencing platform. Using immunosequencing, the study profiled T cell repertoires from 666 subjects and related those repertoires to cytomegalovirus serostatus. Donor age, sex, ethnicity and CMV serostatus were compiled together with the repertoire data. A separate validation cohort of 100 to 150 different subjects was used in addition to the approximately 640-subject first cohort. The study aimed to test whether cataloging public T cell receptors could reveal signatures of past pathogen exposure. On average, roughly 200,000 unique TCR beta nucleotide sequences were sequenced per donor among about 400 genotyped donors of the cohort, with around 19% of those sequences being non-productive. Rather than drawing on any new phenotypic data, the later analysis identified candidate immune exposures from TCR beta sequences and the way those sequences occurred across donors. A later genetic analysis used genome-wide SNP genotypes for about 65% of the roughly 670 donors, treating that subset as a discovery cohort. About five DR-DQ haplotypes were treated as single units for association and clustering because of strong linkage in the cohort. Roughly 300 gigabases of sequencing data and tens of millions of unique TCR sequences were included in an early release covering under 650 HLA-typed donors. HLA typing covered class I and class II loci at four-digit resolution. To decide whether each TCR beta V gene segment behaved as functional or pseudogenic, an earlier analysis of some 600 of the donors relied on high-throughput TCR beta sequencing. High-throughput TCR immunosequencing, statistical association of individual TCRs with disease status, and machine learning were combined to predict cytomegalovirus infection status. The paper as a whole reports these results and caveats: Because counts were too low, about 17 rarely observed V segments, including chromosome 9 orphons, were excluded from the earlier analysis of several hundred of the donors. The classifier was reported to diagnose cytomegalovirus status with high specificity and sensitivity in both the original and validation cohorts. Sequencing depth was assumed to be roughly uniform across donors in the presence/absence analyses, though that assumption may not hold. A later analysis associated about 17,000 TCR beta sequences with specific HLA alleles at a false discovery rate of 0.05. Most TCR sequences were observed very rarely across donors, whereas some public TCRs were present in many individuals. The study listed 150 to 200 TCR beta chains as associated with cytomegalovirus. A further reported finding was that TCR beta sequences accurately predicted the HLA-A and HLA-B alleles for most subjects in the first cohort. Several of the top co-occurrence clusters appeared to be linked to parvovirus B19, influenza, CMV and Epstein-Barr virus, according to a later analysis. A cluster of highly shared sequence variants was judged likely to be a technical artifact of the sequencing pipeline. In an earlier analysis of some 500 of the donors, most TCR beta V segments were observed in productive rearrangements about 87% or about 30% of the time, broadly matching IMGT annotations. Strong co-occurrence of HLA alleles, especially DR and DQ, made assigning TCR associations to individual alleles difficult. In a later analysis, TCR association rates were found to vary across HLA loci, with the most associated TCRs seen for DRB1 alleles and the fewest for HLA-C alleles. A later analysis found that HLA-associated TCR beta chains were more clonally expanded and had lower generation probabilities than equally common non-associated chains. The authors suggested that the approach could potentially be extended to other disease states and immunological phenotypes. Some IMGT-functional V segments, including TRBV6-2 and TRBV6-3, could not be told apart with the 87-base-pair reads, so those segments were excluded. Linkage disequilibrium might explain the correlated functional status among segregating V segments, but an unknown experimental factor could not be excluded. The cohort was sequenced for TCR beta chains only, and without alpha or paired-chain data the features that could be detected were limited. In vitro tests confirmed that a few of the cytomegalovirus-associated TCR beta chains recognize cytomegalovirus antigens. An association between a missense DCLRE1C variant and V-gene and J-gene trimming of TCR beta chains was found in a later genetic analysis and replicated in an independent cohort. According to a later analysis, most CMV-associated TCR beta chains appeared to be HLA-restricted, and the HLA associations seemed to be driven largely by CMV exposure. Immune exposure information for the cohort was limited to CMV serostatus. HLA typing was unavailable for some donors at each locus, so association tests used only the typed subset. In a later genetic analysis, fewer N-insertions in productive TCRs were reported among donors in an Asian-associated ancestry cluster than the roughly 710-donor mean.

In total, roughly 710 healthy bone marrow donors made up the cohort. At the time of sampling, all cohort members were nominally healthy, though unrecorded immune exposures were likely present. The donor was CMV seropositive and was included in the group of 300 or so seropositive cohort members. A peripheral blood sample was collected from each donor, and TCR beta sequencing was performed on peripheral blood mononuclear cells. The Qiagen DNeasy Blood Extraction Kit was used to extract genomic DNA from the blood cell samples. As to this clone: Its binding antigen is unknown. Base-call qualities are not available, and no considerably larger clone is one nucleotide away.

Libraries were built with the immunoSEQ multiplex PCR assay. For the multiplex PCR, a mixture combining 60 forward primers for TCR Vbeta segments and 13 reverse primers for TCR Jbeta segments was used. The CDR3 region of rearranged TCR beta genes was amplified from genomic DNA by a multiplex PCR assay. The amplified TCR beta libraries were sequenced on the Illumina HiSeq System as 87-base-pair reads. As for the authors' bioinformatics: In a later analysis, some 80 million unique TCR beta chains were counted across the roughly 670 repertoires, and approximately 11 million of these chains were shared by at least two donors. Raw reads were error-corrected and collapsed into unique sequences by a nearest-neighbor algorithm in which closely related sequences were merged to remove PCR and sequencing errors. CDR3 sequences were aligned to IMGT reference sequences to assign V, D and J gene segments. Each retained sequence needed at least a six-nucleotide match to both a V gene segment and a J gene segment. Rearrangements were called productive when the CDR3 lacked stop codons and stayed in frame with V and J; all others were non-productive. Following IMGT convention, CDR3 was defined as the stretch from the second conserved V-encoded cysteine to the conserved J-encoded phenylalanine. The earlier analysis of roughly 590 of the donors excluded any sequence lacking an unambiguous match to a single V gene segment. In an earlier analysis of some 590 of the donors, a V segment was called functional when productive rearrangements were above 56.7%, and segregating when the standard deviation between donors exceeded 5%. To diagnose cytomegalovirus status from the catalog of TCR beta chain sequences, a statistical classification framework was built. In a later analysis, V and J genes were assigned by comparing TCR nucleotide sequences against IMGT/GENE-DB human TR gene sequences. The TCRdist pipeline was used in a later analysis to assign CDR3 sequences and most-parsimonious VDJ recombination scenarios. In a later analysis, every TCR beta chain was defined by the combination of its CDR3 amino acid sequence and its V-gene family, and reads without a unique V-gene family were dropped. A later analysis removed several hundred highly shared, low-generation-probability nucleotide sequences to deal with suspected cross-contamination and a sequencing artifact. For each public chain, a later analysis derived a clonal expansion index from normalized ranks of inferred template counts within each repertoire. In a later analysis, generation probabilities were computed using a VDJ recombination model fitted to out-of-frame rearrangements, and the results were checked against IGoR. Hypergeometric tests were used in a later analysis to score TCR-TCR, TCR-HLA and TCR-CMV co-occurrence, with a repertoire-size bias correction applied to the TCR pairs. False discovery rates were estimated in a later analysis by permuting HLA or CMV assignments 20 times. In a later analysis, co-occurring TCRs were grouped using DBSCAN, and TCRdist sequence similarity was added for clustering within HLA-allele-positive subsets. Co-occurrence clustering excluded repertoires with fewer than 30,000 or more than 120,000 public chains, plus five with anomalous nucleotide sharing. Imported from immuneACCESS, the table was reduced by TCRdb to in-frame sequences with V and J called. These copies leave out some clones; in studies compared against another copy, an unresolved V gene accounts for under half, and the cause of the remainder is not known. That table gives V, J and clone size, and the DNA gave D and trimming. For this sample the table gives roughly 110,000 clones, of which over 55% were detected only once. About 7.7% of the sample rests with the top ten.

Reading from cysteine to phenylalanine, the CDR3 counts 15 amino acids. Only CDR3 DNA is held: 45 bases, read in frame from base 1. CDR1 SGHDN and CDR2 FVKESK are derived from the germline V gene. The germline V and J ends show losses of 1 base and 4 bases respectively, and no gene match explains 5 bases of the junction. The V and J segments used are TRBV14 and TRBJ2-5; the central 8 bases match TRBD1. Material for sequencing was PBMCs. This TCR was recovered from a man aged 18 to 35 in good health and CMV-seropositive. The DNA sequence is TGTGCCAGCAGCCAAGTCTCAGGGGGCAGAGAGACCCAGTACTTC. Its amino acids are CASSQVSGGRETQYF.